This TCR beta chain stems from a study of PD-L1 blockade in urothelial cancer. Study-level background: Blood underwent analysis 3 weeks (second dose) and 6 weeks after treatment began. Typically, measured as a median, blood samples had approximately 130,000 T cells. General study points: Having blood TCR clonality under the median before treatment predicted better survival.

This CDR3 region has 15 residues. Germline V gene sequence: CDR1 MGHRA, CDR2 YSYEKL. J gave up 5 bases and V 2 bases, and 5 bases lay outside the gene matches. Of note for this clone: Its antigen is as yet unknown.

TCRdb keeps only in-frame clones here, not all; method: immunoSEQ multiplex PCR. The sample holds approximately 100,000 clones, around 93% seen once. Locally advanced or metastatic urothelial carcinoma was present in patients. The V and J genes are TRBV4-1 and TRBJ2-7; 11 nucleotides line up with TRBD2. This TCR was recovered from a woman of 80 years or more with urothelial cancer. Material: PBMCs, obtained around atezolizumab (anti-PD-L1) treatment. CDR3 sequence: CASSQQLAGDHEQYF. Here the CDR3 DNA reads TGCGCCAGCAGCCAACAACTAGCGGGAGATCACGAGCAGTACTTC.